A single sample is the source of the 5 T cell receptor beta chains below, sequenced in a study of PD-L1 blockade in urothelial cancer. Repertoires were generated with immunoSEQ multiplex PCR, while TCRdb's copy carries only in-frame clones and drops some. The sample has around 130,000 clones, approximately 84% seen once. Time point meaning: pretreatment peripheral blood. This specimen consisted of PBMCs, obtained around atezolizumab (anti-PD-L1) treatment. The source of these receptors is a man aged 45-60 years with urothelial cancer.

The V and J genes are TRBV5-1 and TRBJ2-3; D may be TRBD1 (5 bases). The CDR3 contains 15 residues. Germline loops: CDR1 SGHRS, CDR2 YFSETQ. V lost 0 bases and J 0 bases, leaving 8 bases between the germline ends. The chain's CDR3 is CASSLVQGSTDTQYF. In DNA form, the CDR3 reads TGCGCCAGCAGCTTGGTCCAGGGTAGCACAGATACGCAGTATTTT. The full variable domain, completed using reference TRBV5-1 and TRBJ2-3, is KAGVTQTPRYLIKTRGQQVTLSCSPISGHRSVSWYQQTPGQGLQFLFEYFSETQRNKGNFPGRFSGRQFSNSRSEMNVSTLELGDSALYLCASSLVQGSTDTQYFGPGTRLTVL.

The genes are TRBV5-1 and TRBJ2-7; 7 positions agree with TRBD1. Germline V gives CDR1 SGHRS, CDR2 YFSETQ. J lost 7 bases, V lost 4 bases, and 11 bases had no gene match. CDR3 size: 14 residues. The CDR3 DNA reads TGCGCCAGCAGCGACCGTACAGGGGCCGGGGAGCAGTACTTC. Translated: CASSDRTGAGEQYF.

This chain joins TRBV7-9 and TRBJ2-7, with a weak D call TRBD1 (5 bases). CDR1 SEHNR and CDR2 FQNEAQ come from the germline V gene (reference sequence). The V end was cut by 0 bases, the J end by 6 bases, with 9 bases between. CDR3 length equals 13 residues. The CDR3 protein is CASSLAGDGEQYF. CDR3 coding DNA: TGTGCCAGCAGCTTAGCAGGGGATGGCGAGCAGTACTTC.

V and J are TRBV5-1 and TRBJ2-1; TRBD1 agrees at 8 bases. From germline, CDR1 is SGHRS and CDR2 YFSETQ. The length of the CDR3 is 15 residues. V gave up 3 bases and J gave up 2 bases; unmatched junction bases: 4. For the CDR3, the DNA is TGCGCCAGCAGCTCCGGACAGGGAACCTACAATGAGCAGTTCTTC. Protein product: CASSSGQGTYNEQFF.

This clone was observed once. The chain combines TRBV28 with TRBJ2-7, with a possible D match to TRBD1 (6 bases). Germline V gene data show CDR1 as MDHEN and CDR2 as SYDVKM. CDR3 length: 14 amino acids. Trimming removed 8 bases at V and 1 base at J, with 15 bases between. The DNA for the CDR3 is TGTGCCAGCGCTATAGCGAGGGGGTCCTACGAGCAGTACTTC. Encoded protein: CASAIARGSYEQYF.